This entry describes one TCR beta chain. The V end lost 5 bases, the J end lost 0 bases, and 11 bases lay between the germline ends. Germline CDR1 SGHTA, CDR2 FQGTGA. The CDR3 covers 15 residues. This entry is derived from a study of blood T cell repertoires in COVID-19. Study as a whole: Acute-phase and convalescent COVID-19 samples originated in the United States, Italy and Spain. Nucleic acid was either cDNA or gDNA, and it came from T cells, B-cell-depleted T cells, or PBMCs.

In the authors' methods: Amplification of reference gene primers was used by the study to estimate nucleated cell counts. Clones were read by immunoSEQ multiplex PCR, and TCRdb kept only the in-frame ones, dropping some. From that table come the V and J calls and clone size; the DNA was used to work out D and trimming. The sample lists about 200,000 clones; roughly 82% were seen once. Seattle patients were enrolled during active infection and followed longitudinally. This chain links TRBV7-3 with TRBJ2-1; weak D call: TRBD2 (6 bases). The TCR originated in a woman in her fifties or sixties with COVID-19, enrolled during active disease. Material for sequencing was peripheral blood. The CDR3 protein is CASSLSAGSYNEQFF. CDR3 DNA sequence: TGTGCCAGCAGCCTATCAGCGGGCTCCTACAATGAGCAGTTCTTC.